The sequence of this TCR beta chain was determined in a study of cytotoxic CD8 clonotypes in ibrutinib-treated CLL. Across the whole study: Response was recorded as partial in some 24 patients and complete in 2; at median approximately six years, approximately 14 remained remitted and about twelve had progressed. Study-level points and caveats: Public clonotypes, rarely seen, contracted or held steady on treatment. Clonality increased at ibrutinib response, then returned toward baseline at progression. In comparison with age-matched healthy donors, baseline clonality was higher and tracked circulating CD8+ T-cell counts.

The method was immunoSEQ multiplex PCR; TCRdb's version includes in-frame clones alone and lacks a portion of them. Here the sample spans approximately 15,000 clones, around 64% being singletons. V lost 9 bases to trimming and J lost 5 bases, with 16 bases between them. The CDR3 runs to 14 residues. Germline assignment: CDR1 SGHVT and CDR2 SQSDAQ. This clone was seen a single time. Its antigen is undetermined. This chain joins TRBV7-4 and TRBJ1-4; D possibly corresponds to TRBD1 (5 bases). The sample consisted of PBMCs, taken before ibrutinib treatment. This TCR was recovered from a human donor with chronic lymphocytic leukemia. CDR3 loop: CARMLGRGNEKLFF. The CDR3 DNA reads as TGTGCCAGGATGCTGGGACGGGGGAATGAAAAACTGTTTTTT.